The rows below give T cell receptor beta chains drawn from one sample of a study of blood T cells in healthy people across ages. MiXCR, applied by TCRdb to the 5' RACE reads, yields one record per CDR3 protein. The sample holds around 990,000 distinct CDR3 sequences, approximately 25% seen once. The sample also formed part of further work on T cells of mothers and their children.

Sequencing was done on a sample of blood. The receptors were sampled from a girl aged 2 to 10 in good health. Both conserved end residues are part of each CDR3. A D gene is named only where the DNA matches it firmly. Clone sizes are given selectively: once, few, many, or a class where the clone is expanded.

V gene: TRBV7-2
J gene: TRBJ2-1
D gene: .
clone size: .
CDR3 DNA: TGTGCCAGCAGCTTAGAAACTAGCCGGAATGAGCAGTTCTTC
CDR3 protein: CASSLETSRNEQFF

V gene: TRBV20-1
J gene: TRBJ2-7
D gene: .
clone size: few
CDR3 DNA: TGCAGTGCTACCCGGGAGTTGGAGGTCTACGAGCAGTACTTC
CDR3 protein: CSATRELEVYEQYF

V gene: TRBV27
J gene: TRBJ1-5
D gene: TRBD1
clone size: few
CDR3 DNA: TGTGCCAGCAGTGGGACAGGGTTGGGTCAGCCCCAGCATTTT
CDR3 protein: CASSGTGLGQPQHF

V gene: TRBV29-1
J gene: TRBJ2-7
D gene: .
clone size: few
CDR3 DNA: TGCAGCGTTACAGGGCTCAACGAGCAGTACTTC
CDR3 protein: CSVTGLNEQYF

V gene: TRBV20-1
J gene: TRBJ2-5
D gene: .
clone size: few
CDR3 DNA: TGCAGTGCTAGAGCCGACAGGACACTTGCGGAGACCCAGTACTTC
CDR3 protein: CSARADRTLAETQYF

V gene: TRBV29-1
J gene: TRBJ2-7
D gene: TRBD1
clone size: few
CDR3 DNA: TGCAGCGTGTATGGCCCCGGGACAGCATCCTACGAGCAGTACTTC
CDR3 protein: CSVYGPGTASYEQYF

V gene: TRBV14
J gene: TRBJ1-2
D gene: .
clone size: few
CDR3 DNA: TGTGCCAGCAGCCAAGAACCCCCGCTCGGTGGCTACACCTTC
CDR3 protein: CASSQEPPLGGYTF

V gene: TRBV5-1
J gene: TRBJ2-7
D gene: .
clone size: .
CDR3 DNA: TGCGCCAGCAGCCGTGAGGACCCCCTCTACGAGCAGTACTTC
CDR3 protein: CASSREDPLYEQYF

V gene: TRBV7-9
J gene: TRBJ2-5
D gene: .
clone size: .
CDR3 DNA: TGTGCCAGCAGCGCACACAGGGTCGGGCAAGAGACCCAGTACTTC
CDR3 protein: CASSAHRVGQETQYF

V gene: TRBV29-1
J gene: TRBJ1-1
D gene: .
clone size: many
CDR3 DNA: TGCAGTGTCACAGGGAACACTGAAGCTTTCTTT
CDR3 protein: CSVTGNTEAFF

V gene: TRBV20-1
J gene: TRBJ1-2
D gene: .
clone size: few
CDR3 DNA: TGCAGTGTCCACGATCTAGGCTACACCTTC
CDR3 protein: CSVHDLGYTF

V gene: TRBV7-8
J gene: TRBJ1-4
D gene: .
clone size: .
CDR3 DNA: TGTGCCAGCAGCTTAGCGCCGGGGTCTGCAACTAATGAAAAACTGTTTTTT
CDR3 protein: CASSLAPGSATNEKLFF

V gene: TRBV7-6
J gene: TRBJ1-3
D gene: .
clone size: .
CDR3 DNA: TGTGCCAGCAGCTCTCGTTCAGGGTCTGGAAACACCATATATTTT
CDR3 protein: CASSSRSGSGNTIYF

V gene: TRBV25-1
J gene: TRBJ2-3
D gene: .
clone size: .
CDR3 DNA: TGTGCCAGCACTGGGAGCCAGTATTTCACAGATACGCAGTATTTT
CDR3 protein: CASTGSQYFTDTQYF

V gene: TRBV20-1
J gene: TRBJ1-2
D gene: .
clone size: .
CDR3 DNA: TGCAGTGCTAGAATAGCAGGGTTAGGCTATGGCTACACCTTC
CDR3 protein: CSARIAGLGYGYTF

V gene: TRBV28
J gene: TRBJ2-7
D gene: .
clone size: medium-sized
CDR3 DNA: TGTGCCAGCAGCCCCCCCTCCTACGAGCAGTACTTC
CDR3 protein: CASSPPSYEQYF

V gene: TRBV3-1
J gene: TRBJ1-2
D gene: .
clone size: .
CDR3 DNA: TGTGCCAGCAGCCAGGCGGACTCGGGGCCACTTCACTATGGCTACACCTTC
CDR3 protein: CASSQADSGPLHYGYTF

V gene: TRBV7-3
J gene: TRBJ2-5
D gene: .
clone size: few
CDR3 DNA: TGTGCCAGCAGCTTAGGTAGTGGGCCAGGGCTCGAGACCCAGTACTTC
CDR3 protein: CASSLGSGPGLETQYF

V gene: TRBV28
J gene: TRBJ2-7
D gene: TRBD2
clone size: .
CDR3 DNA: TGTGCCACAGGACTAGATCCCTACGAGCAGTACTTC
CDR3 protein: CATGLDPYEQYF

V gene: TRBV29-1
J gene: TRBJ2-1
D gene: TRBD2
clone size: .
CDR3 DNA: TGCAGCGTTAGGTTTTCTAGCGGGAGTTATGAGCAGTTCTTC
CDR3 protein: CSVRFSSGSYEQFF

V gene: TRBV20-1
J gene: TRBJ2-1
D gene: .
clone size: few
CDR3 DNA: TGCAGTGCTAGAGAGCCGGGCTACAATGAGCAGTTCTTC
CDR3 protein: CSAREPGYNEQFF

V gene: TRBV6-2/TRBV6-3
J gene: TRBJ2-1
D gene: .
clone size: .
CDR3 DNA: TGTGCCAGCAGTTTGTACCCTTCATGGGGCAATGAGCAGTTCTTC
CDR3 protein: CASSLYPSWGNEQFF

V gene: TRBV4-1
J gene: TRBJ2-1
D gene: .
clone size: few
CDR3 DNA: TGCGCCAGCAGCCAACTATATAACAGGGTATACAATGAGCAGTTCTTC
CDR3 protein: CASSQLYNRVYNEQFF

V gene: TRBV7-2
J gene: TRBJ1-5
D gene: .
clone size: few
CDR3 DNA: TGTGCCAGCAGCTTAGCCCCACCGGACAGTACCAATCAGCCCCAGCATTTT
CDR3 protein: CASSLAPPDSTNQPQHF

V gene: TRBV9
J gene: TRBJ1-1
D gene: .
clone size: few
CDR3 DNA: TGTGCCAGCAGCGCCCTTCCAGGGGCATCGAACACTGAAGCTTTCTTT
CDR3 protein: CASSALPGASNTEAFF

V gene: TRBV11-2
J gene: TRBJ2-5
D gene: .
clone size: few
CDR3 DNA: TGTGCCAGCAGCGGGGCCTTGGGGTCCCAGTACTTC
CDR3 protein: CASSGALGSQYF

V gene: TRBV20-1
J gene: TRBJ2-5
D gene: .
clone size: few
CDR3 DNA: TGCAGTGCTAGATGGTTAGGCAGGGGTTACCAAGAGACCCAGTACTTC
CDR3 protein: CSARWLGRGYQETQYF

V gene: TRBV7-9
J gene: TRBJ2-3
D gene: .
clone size: .
CDR3 DNA: TGTGCCAGCAGCCCCCCCCACACAGATACGCAGTATTTT
CDR3 protein: CASSPPHTDTQYF

V gene: TRBV4-2
J gene: TRBJ2-3
D gene: .
clone size: .
CDR3 DNA: TGTGCCAGCAGCCCCCTCAGGGAAATCACAGATACGCAGTATTTT
CDR3 protein: CASSPLREITDTQYF

V gene: TRBV7-9
J gene: TRBJ2-5
D gene: .
clone size: .
CDR3 DNA: TGTGCCAGCAGCTTGCAGGTCGAAGAGACCCAGTACTTC
CDR3 protein: CASSLQVEETQYF

V gene: TRBV7-2
J gene: TRBJ2-7
D gene: TRBD1
clone size: few
CDR3 DNA: TGTGCCAGCAGCTTAGACAGGGGGCCGGGCGAGCAGTACTTC
CDR3 protein: CASSLDRGPGEQYF

V gene: TRBV29-1
J gene: TRBJ2-3
D gene: .
clone size: .
CDR3 DNA: TGCAGCGGTCGGGACACCACAGATACGCAGTATTTT
CDR3 protein: CSGRDTTDTQYF

V gene: TRBV6-5
J gene: TRBJ1-2
D gene: .
clone size: .
CDR3 DNA: TGTGCCACCTCGGTTACTCCAGGGTATGGCTACACCTTC
CDR3 protein: CATSVTPGYGYTF

V gene: TRBV10-3
J gene: TRBJ2-7
D gene: .
clone size: .
CDR3 DNA: TGTGCCATCAGTGAGCCCGGGGCCAGCTCCTACGAGCAGTACTTC
CDR3 protein: CAISEPGASSYEQYF

V gene: TRBV6-6
J gene: TRBJ2-5
D gene: .
clone size: few
CDR3 DNA: TGTGCCAGCAGTTACACCCTAGAAGAGACCCAGTACTTC
CDR3 protein: CASSYTLEETQYF

V gene: TRBV6-5
J gene: TRBJ1-2
D gene: TRBD1
clone size: .
CDR3 DNA: TGCGCCAGCAGTTCCACCGGGACAGGGGATGGCTACACCTTC
CDR3 protein: CASSSTGTGDGYTF

V gene: TRBV29-1
J gene: TRBJ2-7
D gene: TRBD2
clone size: few
CDR3 DNA: TGCAGCTACGGGACTAGCGGGGGATTCTACGAGCAGTACTTC
CDR3 protein: CSYGTSGGFYEQYF

V gene: TRBV5-1
J gene: TRBJ2-3
D gene: TRBD2
clone size: .
CDR3 DNA: TGCGCCAGCGGAATAGCGGGGGCTGGGAATACGCAGTATTTT
CDR3 protein: CASGIAGAGNTQYF

V gene: TRBV7-6
J gene: TRBJ2-1
D gene: .
clone size: .
CDR3 DNA: TGTGCCAGCAGCTTAGACGGGCAGAGGGATAACCCCTACAATGAGCAGTTCTTC
CDR3 protein: CASSLDGQRDNPYNEQFF

V gene: TRBV27
J gene: TRBJ1-2
D gene: .
clone size: many
CDR3 DNA: TGTGCCAGCAGTGCTGGGGGCGGCTACACCTTC
CDR3 protein: CASSAGGGYTF

V gene: TRBV13
J gene: TRBJ2-5
D gene: .
clone size: .
CDR3 DNA: TGTGCCAGCAGCTTCGAAGGGGGAGGGGACCAAGAGACCCAGTACTTC
CDR3 protein: CASSFEGGGDQETQYF

V gene: TRBV24-1
J gene: TRBJ2-7
D gene: TRBD1
clone size: few
CDR3 DNA: TGTGCCACCAGTGACCCCCGGACAGGCGAGGAGCAGTACTTC
CDR3 protein: CATSDPRTGEEQYF

V gene: TRBV28
J gene: TRBJ1-4
D gene: .
clone size: few
CDR3 DNA: TGTGCCAGCAGTCCCCCCCAGGGAGGAACTAATGAAAAACTGTTTTTT
CDR3 protein: CASSPPQGGTNEKLFF

V gene: TRBV27
J gene: TRBJ1-1
D gene: .
clone size: .
CDR3 DNA: TGTGCCAGCAGGGTGGGACAACTGAACACTGAAGCTTTCTTT
CDR3 protein: CASRVGQLNTEAFF